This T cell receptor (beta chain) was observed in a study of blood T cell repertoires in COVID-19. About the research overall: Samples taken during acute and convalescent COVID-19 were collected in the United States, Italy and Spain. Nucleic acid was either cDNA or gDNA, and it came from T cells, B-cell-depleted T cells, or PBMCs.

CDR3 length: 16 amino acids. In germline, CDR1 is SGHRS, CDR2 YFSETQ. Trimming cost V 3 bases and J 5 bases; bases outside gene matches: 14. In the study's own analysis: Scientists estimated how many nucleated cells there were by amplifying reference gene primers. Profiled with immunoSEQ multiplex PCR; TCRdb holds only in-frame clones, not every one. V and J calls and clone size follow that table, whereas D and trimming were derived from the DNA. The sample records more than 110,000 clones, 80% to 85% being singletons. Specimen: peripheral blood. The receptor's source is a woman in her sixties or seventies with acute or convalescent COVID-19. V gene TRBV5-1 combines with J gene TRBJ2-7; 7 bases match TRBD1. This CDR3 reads CASSYYPPDRDHEQYF. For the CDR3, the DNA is TGCGCCAGCAGCTATTACCCCCCCGACAGGGACCACGAGCAGTACTTC. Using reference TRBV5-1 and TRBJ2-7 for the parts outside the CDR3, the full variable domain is KAGVTQTPRYLIKTRGQQVTLSCSPISGHRSVSWYQQTPGQGLQFLFEYFSETQRNKGNFPGRFSGRQFSNSRSEMNVSTLELGDSALYLCASSYYPPDRDHEQYFGPGTRLTVT.